These 21 T cell receptor beta chains share one sample of origin, sequenced in a study of T cell repertoires in cytomegalovirus infection. Via MiXCR, TCRdb re-called the reads, giving one row per CDR3 protein. The table has about 490,000 distinct CDR3 sequences, around 11% seen once. Material for sequencing was PBMCs. Every receptor here comes from a human donor in good health (CMV status not recorded). Some clones in this sample may be carry-over from other donors' samples.

The chain carries TRBV20-1 and TRBJ2-7, with 10 bases identical to TRBD1. After removal of 4 bases from V and 3 bases from J, the junction contained 3 bases not matched to a gene. This CDR3 comprises 13 residues. Germline-derived CDR1 and CDR2 are DFQATT and SNEGSKA (reference sequence). CDR3 bases: TGCAGTGCTACCGGGACAGGGGTCTACGAGCAGTACTTC. Residues: CSATGTGVYEQYF.

This clonotype occurred many times. The chain recombines TRBV7-2 with TRBJ1-6; D is unresolved. This CDR3 spans 12 amino acids. Per germline, CDR1 SGHTA and CDR2 FQGNSA. The V end lost 5 bases, the J end lost 8 bases, and 7 bases lay between the germline ends. CDR3: CASSQWDSPLHF. For the CDR3, the DNA is TGTGCCAGCAGCCAGTGGGATTCACCCCTCCACTTT.

This clonotype was seen repeatedly, ten times or more. This chain connects TRBV9 to TRBJ1-1; perhaps TRBD1 as D (5 bases). CDR1 is SGDLS, CDR2 YYNGEE, per germline. CDR3 length: 15 amino acids. Deletions cut 2 bases from V and 1 base from J, with 12 bases between. CDR3 bases: TGTGCCAGCAGCGTGGGGGTGTTGAAGAACACTGAAGCTTTCTTT. It is translated as CASSVGVLKNTEAFF.

The chain couples TRBV14 to TRBJ2-1; D remains ambiguous. The germline CDR1 and CDR2 sequences are SGHDN and FVKESK. The CDR3 totals 13 residues. The V end was cut by 2 bases, the J end by 10 bases, with 12 bases between. The CDR3 loop reads CASSQSSASEQFF. In nucleotides, the CDR3 is TGTGCCAGCAGCCAATCCTCAGCCTCCGAGCAGTTCTTC.

The CDR3 reads CASNIQGISGGQYF. The DNA of the CDR3 is TGTGCCAGCAACATACAGGGGATCAGCGGTGGGCAGTACTTC. The genes are TRBV2 and TRBJ2-7, with TRBD1 identical over 7 bases. Germline CDR1 reads SNHLY; CDR2 reads FYNNEI. The ends lost 7 bases at V and 9 bases at J; junction bases unmatched: 15. This CDR3 has 14 amino acids.

This clonotype was recorded many times. The chain couples TRBV29-1 to TRBJ2-7; D may correspond to TRBD1 or TRBD2 (5 bases each). CDR1 SQVTM and CDR2 ANQGSEA come from the germline V gene. The CDR3 totals 13 residues. V was trimmed by 3 bases and J by 4 bases, leaving 13 bases between them. CDR3 protein: CSVDGGVLYEQYF. For the CDR3, the DNA is TGCAGCGTTGATGGGGGAGTCTTGTACGAGCAGTACTTC.

In its sample, this clonotype was seen a few times. The V gene is TRBV5-4, the J gene TRBJ1-3; D not certain. The CDR3 has 13 amino acids. CDR1 and CDR2 from the germline V gene are SGHNT and YYREEE (reference sequence). Deletions cut 1 base from V and 0 bases from J, with 2 bases between. The CDR3 DNA follows: TGTGCCAGCAGCTTGACCTCTGGAAACACCATATATTTT. Amino acid sequence: CASSLTSGNTIYF.

This clonotype was seen ten or more times. The V gene is TRBV19, the J gene TRBJ1-6, with a possible D match to TRBD1 (6 bases). Germline loops: CDR1 LNHDA, CDR2 SQIVND (reference sequence). Between the trimmed V and J ends, which lost 9 bases and 6 bases, there was a span of 21 bases. This CDR3 comprises 16 residues. DNA of the CDR3: TGTGCCAGCGCACCCGCCACGGACAGCCCTAATTCACCCCTCCACTTT. It translates to CASAPATDSPNSPLHF.

This clonotype was recorded a few times. The rearrangement joins TRBV20-1 to TRBJ2-5; 11 positions agree with TRBD2. Germline values: CDR1 DFQATT, CDR2 SNEGSKA (reference sequence). This CDR3 region has 15 residues. With 5 bases clipped from V and 5 bases from J, the junction kept 10 bases outside the gene matches. CDR3 loop: CSAVDSGRADETQYF. As DNA, the CDR3 is TGCAGTGCTGTGGATAGCGGGAGGGCCGATGAGACCCAGTACTTC.

This clonotype occurred many times. The gene calls are TRBV6-4 and TRBJ1-2; no definite D call. Trimming removed 0 bases from V and 4 bases from J, with 6 bases in between. Germline V gene sequence: CDR1 MRHNA, CDR2 SNTAGT. CDR3 length: 13 amino acids. This CDR3 is CASSDSGSYGYTF. CDR3 bases: TGTGCCAGCAGTGACTCGGGCAGCTATGGCTACACCTTC.

This clonotype was counted a few times. The V gene is TRBV27, the J gene TRBJ1-1; D is unresolved. The CDR3 sequence is 14 residues long. The germline CDR1 and CDR2 sequences are MNHEY and SMNVEV (reference sequence). V was shortened by 2 bases and J by 1 base, with 8 bases between the two germline ends. The CDR3 DNA is TGTGCCAGCAGTTTAGGACTGACGAACACTGAAGCTTTCTTT. Amino acids: CASSLGLTNTEAFF.

This clonotype appeared many times. The V gene is TRBV7-6, the J gene TRBJ2-2, with 12 bases that match TRBD2. In germline, CDR1 is SGHVS, CDR2 FNYEAQ. The CDR3 contains 20 residues. V shed 5 bases and J 2 bases; nucleotides not matched to a gene: 15. The CDR3 bases are TGTGCCAGCAGCCTCTGGACTAGCGGGAATATAGTAGGAAACACCGGGGAGCTGTTTTTT. Translation: CASSLWTSGNIVGNTGELFF.

This clonotype was detected only a few times. The chain couples TRBV30 to TRBJ2-5; D is uncertain. The CDR3 sequence is 12 residues long. The germline V and J ends were trimmed by 2 bases and 5 bases, with 9 bases remaining between them. CDR1 is GTSNPN, CDR2 SVGIG, per germline (reference sequence). CDR3 region: CAWSYSAETQYF. The CDR3 nucleotides read TGTGCCTGGAGTTACAGTGCGGAGACCCAGTACTTC.

There are many counts of this clonotype. The chain links TRBV30 to TRBJ1-1, with 7 bases identical to TRBD1. The length of the CDR3 is 14 residues. The ends lost 2 bases at V and 6 bases at J; junction bases unmatched: 9. Looked up from germline, CDR1 is GTSNPN and CDR2 is SVGIG (reference sequence). CDR3 in amino acids: CAWSPAGGIAEAFF. CDR3 coding DNA: TGTGCCTGGAGTCCCGCAGGGGGAATCGCTGAAGCTTTCTTT.

The chain recombines TRBV14 with TRBJ1-6; no reliable D call. The V end lost 0 bases, the J end lost 6 bases, and 3 bases lay between the germline ends. Germline loops: CDR1 SGHDN, CDR2 FVKESK. CDR3 length: 13 amino acids. Written as DNA, the CDR3 is TGTGCCAGCAGCCAAGATATTAATTCACCCCTCCACTTT. Its protein is CASSQDINSPLHF. Complete variable domain (other parts from reference TRBV14 and TRBJ1-6): EAGVTQFPSHSVIEKGQTVTLRCDPISGHDNLYWYRRVMGKEIKFLLHFVKESKQDESGMPNNRFLAERTGGTYSTLKVQPAELEDSGVYFCASSQDINSPLHFGNGTRLTVT.

J is TRBJ2-7 and V is TRBV4-2, with 9 nucleotides matching TRBD1. Germline-derived CDR1 and CDR2 are LGHNA and YNFKEQ. The CDR3 totals 15 residues. V lost 0 bases, J lost 6 bases, and 6 bases stayed unmatched. The CDR3 bases are TGTGCCAGCAGCCAAGATGGCACAGGGGGCTCCGAGCAGTACTTC. Encoded protein: CASSQDGTGGSEQYF.

Many counts were recorded for this clonotype. The rearrangement joins TRBV5-6 to TRBJ2-5; 12 nucleotides line up with TRBD2. The V gene end was trimmed by 3 bases and the J gene end by 4 bases; junction bases not matched to a gene: 7. The CDR3 spans 16 residues. The germline V gene encodes CDR1 SGHDT and CDR2 YYEEEE. CDR3 DNA sequence: TGTGCCAGCAGCTCGTCTAGCGGGGGGGCGTTAGAGACCCAGTACTTC. It is translated as CASSSSSGGALETQYF.

This clonotype was counted ten times or more. This chain connects TRBV12-3 or TRBV12-4 to TRBJ2-1, with 15 nucleotides matching TRBD2. The CDR3 is made up of 16 amino acids. V shed 5 bases, J shed 8 bases, and the junction held 7 bases outside the gene matches. DNA of the CDR3: TGTGCCAGCAGTGGAAGGACTAGCGGGGGGGCGGATGAGCAGTTCTTC. Translating gives CASSGRTSGGADEQFF.

This clonotype was recorded at least ten times. The chain combines TRBV12-3 or TRBV12-4 with TRBJ1-4, with D tentatively TRBD1 (5 bases). Trimming took 6 bases from V and 8 from J, leaving 13 bases between them. The CDR3 runs 13 residues. CDR3 DNA: TGTGCCAGCAGCCCCGGGGGACGGGAAAAACTGTTTTTT. It translates to CASSPGGREKLFF.

This clonotype was picked up many times. This chain joins TRBV19 and TRBJ2-1; D not certain. Germline CDR1 LNHDA, CDR2 SQIVND (reference sequence). The CDR3 spans 13 residues. V was clipped by 3 bases and J by 4 bases, with 7 bases between them. This CDR3 reads CASSMALYNEQFF. CDR3 in DNA: TGTGCCAGTAGTATGGCCTTGTACAATGAGCAGTTCTTC. Drawing the rest from reference TRBV19 and TRBJ2-1, the complete variable domain is DGGITQSPKYLFRKEGQNVTLSCEQNLNHDAMYWYRQDPGQGLRLIYYSQIVNDFQKGDIAEGYSVSREKKESFPLTVTSAQKNPTAFYLCASSMALYNEQFFGPGTRLTVL.

There are a few counts of this clonotype. The CDR3 here is CASSARDGLSYEQYF. The CDR3 nucleotides are TGTGCCAGCAGTGCCCGGGACGGATTGTCGTACGAGCAGTACTTC. The chain recombines TRBV28 with TRBJ2-7; perhaps D is TRBD1 or TRBD2 (5 bases each). CDR3 size: 15 residues. V was cut by 5 bases and J by 4 bases, with 18 bases left in between. CDR1 MDHEN and CDR2 SYDVKM come from the germline V gene.